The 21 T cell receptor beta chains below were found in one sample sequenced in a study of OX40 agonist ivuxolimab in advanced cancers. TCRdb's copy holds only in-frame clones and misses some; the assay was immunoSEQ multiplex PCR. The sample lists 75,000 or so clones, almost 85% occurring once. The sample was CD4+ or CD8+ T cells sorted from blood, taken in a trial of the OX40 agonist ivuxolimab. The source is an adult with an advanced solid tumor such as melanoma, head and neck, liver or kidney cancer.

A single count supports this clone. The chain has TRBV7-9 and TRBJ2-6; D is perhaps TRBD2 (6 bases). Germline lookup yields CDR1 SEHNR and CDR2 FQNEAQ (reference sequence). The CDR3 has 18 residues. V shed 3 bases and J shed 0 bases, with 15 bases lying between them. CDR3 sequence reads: CASSLGQGGISGANVLTF. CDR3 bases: TGTGCCAGCAGCTTGGGGCAGGGAGGCATCTCTGGGGCCAACGTCCTGACTTTC. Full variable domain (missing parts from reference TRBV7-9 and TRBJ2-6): DTGVSQNPRHKITKRGQNVTFRCDPISEHNRLYWYRQTLGQGPEFLTYFQNEAQLEKSRLLSDRFSAERPKGSFSTLEIQRTEQGDSAMYLCASSLGQGGISGANVLTFGAGSRLTVL.

The CDR3 here is CASSPNRGGRTTNEKLFF. DNA for the CDR3: TGTGCCAGCAGTCCCAATCGCGGGGGTCGAACAACTAATGAAAAACTGTTTTTT. The gene calls are TRBV28 and TRBJ1-4, with D tentatively TRBD1 (5 bases). Germline values: CDR1 MDHEN, CDR2 SYDVKM. The V and J ends lost 5 bases and 0 bases respectively, with 19 bases between them. The CDR3 totals 18 residues.

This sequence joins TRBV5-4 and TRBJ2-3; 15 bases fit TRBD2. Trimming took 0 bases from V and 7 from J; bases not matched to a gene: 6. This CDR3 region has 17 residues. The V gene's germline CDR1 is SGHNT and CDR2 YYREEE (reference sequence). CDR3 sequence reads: CASSLGGLAGGRYTQYF. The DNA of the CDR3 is TGTGCCAGCAGCTTGGGCGGACTAGCGGGGGGGCGATATACGCAGTATTTT. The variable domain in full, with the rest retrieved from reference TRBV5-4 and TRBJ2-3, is ETGVTQSPTHLIKTRGQQVTLRCSSQSGHNTVSWYQQALGQGPQFIFQYYREEENGRGNFPPRFSGLQFPNYSSELNVNALELDDSALYLCASSLGGLAGGRYTQYFGPGTRLTVL.

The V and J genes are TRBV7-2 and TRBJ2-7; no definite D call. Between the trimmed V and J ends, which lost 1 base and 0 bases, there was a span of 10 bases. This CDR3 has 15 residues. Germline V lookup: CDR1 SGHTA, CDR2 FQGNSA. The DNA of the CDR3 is TGTGCCAGCAGCTTAGAATCACGGAACTCCTACGAGCAGTACTTC. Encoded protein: CASSLESRNSYEQYF.

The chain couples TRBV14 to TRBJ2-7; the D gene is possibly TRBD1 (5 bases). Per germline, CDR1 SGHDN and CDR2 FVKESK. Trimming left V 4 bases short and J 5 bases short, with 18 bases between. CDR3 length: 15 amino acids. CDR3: CASSRYGQGFDEQYF. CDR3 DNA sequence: TGTGCCAGCAGCCGCTACGGGCAGGGATTCGACGAGCAGTACTTC.

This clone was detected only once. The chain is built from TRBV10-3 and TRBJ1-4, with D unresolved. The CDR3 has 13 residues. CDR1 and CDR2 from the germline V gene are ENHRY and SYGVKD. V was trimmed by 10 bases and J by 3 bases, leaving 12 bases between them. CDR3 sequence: CATNGNPNEKLFF. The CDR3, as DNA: TGTGCCACCAACGGGAATCCTAATGAAAAACTGTTTTTT.

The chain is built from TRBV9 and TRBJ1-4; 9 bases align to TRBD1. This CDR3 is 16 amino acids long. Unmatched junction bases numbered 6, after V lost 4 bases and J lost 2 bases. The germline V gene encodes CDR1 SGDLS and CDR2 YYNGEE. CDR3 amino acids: CASSPRDRDTNEKLFF. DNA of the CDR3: TGTGCCAGCAGCCCAAGGGACAGGGATACTAATGAAAAACTGTTTTTT.

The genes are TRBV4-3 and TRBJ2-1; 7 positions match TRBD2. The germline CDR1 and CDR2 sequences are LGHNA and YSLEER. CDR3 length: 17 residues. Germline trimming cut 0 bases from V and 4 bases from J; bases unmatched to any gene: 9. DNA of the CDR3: TGCGCCAGCAGCCAAGATCTCGCGCGGGAGATGTACAATGAGCAGTTCTTC. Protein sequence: CASSQDLAREMYNEQFF.

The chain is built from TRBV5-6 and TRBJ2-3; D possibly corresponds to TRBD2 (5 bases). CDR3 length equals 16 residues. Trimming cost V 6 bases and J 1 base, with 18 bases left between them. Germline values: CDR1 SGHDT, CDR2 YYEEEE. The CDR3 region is CASTFPRAEGTDTQYF. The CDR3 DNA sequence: TGTGCCAGCACCTTCCCAAGAGCGGAGGGCACAGATACGCAGTATTTT.

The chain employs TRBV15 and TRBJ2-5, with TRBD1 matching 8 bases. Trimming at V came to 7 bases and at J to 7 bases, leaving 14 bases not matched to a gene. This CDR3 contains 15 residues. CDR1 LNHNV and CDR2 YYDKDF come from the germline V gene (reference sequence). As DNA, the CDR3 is TGTGCCACCACCCCGGACAGGGTCCAAGAAGGGACCCAGTACTTC. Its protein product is CATTPDRVQEGTQYF.

For the CDR3, the DNA is TGTGCCAGCAGACTGAGCGGCGGGGATAACTATGGCTACACCTTC. The encoded protein is CASRLSGGDNYGYTF. The V gene is TRBV6-5, the J gene TRBJ1-2; unclear D gene. Per the germline V gene, CDR1 is MNHEY and CDR2 is SVGAGI. This CDR3 is built from 15 residues. Trimming shortened V by 6 bases and J by 1 base, and 15 bases separated the two germline ends.

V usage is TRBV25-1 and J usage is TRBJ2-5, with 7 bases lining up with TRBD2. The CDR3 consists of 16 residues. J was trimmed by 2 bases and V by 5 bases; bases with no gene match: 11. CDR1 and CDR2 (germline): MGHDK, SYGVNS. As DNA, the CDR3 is TGTGCCAGCAGTACTACTAGCGCGACCGATCAAGAGACCCAGTACTTC. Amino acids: CASSTTSATDQETQYF.

CDR3 nucleotides: TGTGCCAGCAGCTTCGGAGGGGGCGGAACCGGGGAGCTGTTTTTT. Protein product: CASSFGGGGTGELFF. The chain has TRBV11-2 and TRBJ2-2, with D maybe TRBD1 (7 bases). The CDR3 length is 15 residues. V lost 3 bases to trimming and J lost 5 bases, with 13 bases between them. The V gene's germline CDR1 is SGHAT and CDR2 FQNNGV.

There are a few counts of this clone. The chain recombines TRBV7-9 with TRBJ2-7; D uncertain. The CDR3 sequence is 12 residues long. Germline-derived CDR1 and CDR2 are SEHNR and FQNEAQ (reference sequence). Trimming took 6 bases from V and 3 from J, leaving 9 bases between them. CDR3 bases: TGTGCCAGCAGGGATGGGTTCTACGAGCAGTACTTC. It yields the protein CASRDGFYEQYF. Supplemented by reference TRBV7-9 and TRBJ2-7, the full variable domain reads DTGVSQNPRHKITKRGQNVTFRCDPISEHNRLYWYRQTLGQGPEFLTYFQNEAQLEKSRLLSDRFSAERPKGSFSTLEIQRTEQGDSAMYLCASRDGFYEQYFGPGTRLTVT.

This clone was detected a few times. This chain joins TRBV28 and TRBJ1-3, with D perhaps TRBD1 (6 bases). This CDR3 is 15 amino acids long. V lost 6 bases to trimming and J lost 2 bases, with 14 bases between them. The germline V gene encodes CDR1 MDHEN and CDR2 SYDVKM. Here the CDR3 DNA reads TGTGCCAGCAGATCAGGGGTATTAACTGGAAACACCATATATTTT. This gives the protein CASRSGVLTGNTIYF.

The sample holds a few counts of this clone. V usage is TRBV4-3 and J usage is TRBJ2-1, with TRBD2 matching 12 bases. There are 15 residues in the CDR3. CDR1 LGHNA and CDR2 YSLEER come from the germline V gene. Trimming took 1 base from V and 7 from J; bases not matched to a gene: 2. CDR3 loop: CASSQGLAGENEQFF. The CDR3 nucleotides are TGCGCCAGCAGCCAAGGACTAGCGGGAGAGAATGAGCAGTTCTTC.

The CDR3 DNA reads as TGTGCCAGCAAGCGGTACACAGATACGCAGTATTTT. It specifies CASKRYTDTQYF. The chain recombines TRBV7-8 with TRBJ2-3; D perhaps matches TRBD2 (5 bases). The CDR3 is made up of 12 amino acids. Trimming removed 7 bases from V and 2 bases from J, with 7 bases in between. Germline loops: CDR1 SGHVS, CDR2 FQNEAQ.

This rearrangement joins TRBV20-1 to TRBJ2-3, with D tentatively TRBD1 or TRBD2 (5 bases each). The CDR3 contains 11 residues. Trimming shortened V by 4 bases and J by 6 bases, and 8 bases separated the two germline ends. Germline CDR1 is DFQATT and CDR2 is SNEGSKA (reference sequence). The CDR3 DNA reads TGCAGTGCTAATTGGGGGGATACGCAGTATTTT. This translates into CSANWGDTQYF.

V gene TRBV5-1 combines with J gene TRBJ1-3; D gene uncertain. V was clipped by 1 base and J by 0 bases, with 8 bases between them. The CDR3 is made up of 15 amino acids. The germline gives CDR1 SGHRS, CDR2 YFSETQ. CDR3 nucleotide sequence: TGCGCCAGCAGCTTGAGTTCCTCCTCTGGAAACACCATATATTTT. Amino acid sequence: CASSLSSSSGNTIYF.

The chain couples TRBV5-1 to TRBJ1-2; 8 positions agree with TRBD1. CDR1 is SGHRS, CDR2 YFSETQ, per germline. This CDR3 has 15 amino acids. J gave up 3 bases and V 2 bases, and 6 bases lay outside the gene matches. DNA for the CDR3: TGCGCCAGCAGCTTTACCCAGGGGGCAGACTATGGCTACACCTTC. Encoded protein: CASSFTQGADYGYTF. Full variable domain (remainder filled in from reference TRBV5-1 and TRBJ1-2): KAGVTQTPRYLIKTRGQQVTLSCSPISGHRSVSWYQQTPGQGLQFLFEYFSETQRNKGNFPGRFSGRQFSNSRSEMNVSTLELGDSALYLCASSFTQGADYGYTFGSGTRLTVV.

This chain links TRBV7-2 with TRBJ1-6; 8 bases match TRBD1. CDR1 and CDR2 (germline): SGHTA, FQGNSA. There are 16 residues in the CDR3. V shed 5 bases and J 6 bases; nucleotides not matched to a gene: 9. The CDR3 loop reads CASSPPPGQVNSPLHF. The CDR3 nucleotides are TGTGCCAGCAGCCCTCCCCCGGGACAGGTTAATTCACCCCTCCACTTT.